A selection of T cell receptor beta chains follows, all from one sample in a study of CD8 T cells in Susac syndrome. From the immunoSEQ multiplex PCR reads, TCRdb called clonotypes with MiXCR, one entry per CDR3 protein. Of some 220,000 distinct CDR3 sequences listed, around 95% are singletons. The sequenced sample was CD4+ T cells from PBMCs. These TCRs come from a human donor with multiple sclerosis. The CDR3 runs from the conserved cysteine through the conserved F or W. A D gene is named only where the DNA matches it firmly. The size of a clone is reported for some rows only, either as once, few or many, or as a class for expanded clones.

j_call	v_call	d_call	clone_size	cdr3_aa	cdr3_nt
TRBJ2-7	TRBV20-1	TRBD2	-	CSATKLAINLEQYF	TGCAGTGCCACGAAACTAGCGATTAACTTGGAGCAGTACTTC
TRBJ1-6	TRBV12-3/TRBV12-4	-	-	CASSFGSDNSPLHF	TGTGCCAGCAGTTTTGGGTCGGATAATTCACCCCTCCACTTT
TRBJ2-3	TRBV20-1	TRBD2	-	CSARARTSGALGTDTQYF	TGCAGTGCTAGGGCCAGGACTAGCGGGGCCCTTGGTACAGATACGCAGTATTTT
TRBJ2-5	TRBV20-1	-	-	CSAINADSYQETQYF	TGCAGTGCTATCAATGCCGACTCGTACCAAGAGACCCAGTACTTC
TRBJ2-5	TRBV3-1	TRBD1	-	CASSKIGDRGETQYF	TGTGCCAGCAGCAAGATCGGGGACAGGGGAGAGACCCAGTACTTC
TRBJ1-2	TRBV12-5	TRBD1	once	CASGSPGTDYGYTF	TGTGCTAGTGGTTCCCCCGGGACAGACTATGGCTACACCTTC
TRBJ1-1	TRBV3-1	-	-	CASSQGANTEAFF	TGTGCCAGCAGCCAAGGGGCCAACACTGAAGCTTTCTTT
TRBJ1-5	TRBV5-6	TRBD1	once	CASSLAATGTLSNQPQHF	TGTGCCAGCAGCTTGGCCGCGACAGGGACCCTTAGCAATCAGCCCCAGCATTTT
TRBJ1-5	TRBV12-3/TRBV12-4	-	-	CASSFSGNQPQHF	TGTGCCAGCAGTTTTTCCGGGAATCAGCCCCAGCATTTT
TRBJ2-1	TRBV13	TRBD1	once	CASSRGQGYNEQFF	TGTGCCAGCAGCCGGGGACAGGGCTACAATGAGCAGTTCTTC
TRBJ2-4	TRBV5-1	TRBD1	-	CASSSGTEGNIQYF	TGCGCCAGCAGCTCTGGGACAGAAGGAAACATTCAGTACTTC
TRBJ1-6	TRBV3-1	TRBD1	once	CASSIDRGVYSPLHF	TGTGCCAGCAGCATAGACAGGGGAGTTTACTCACCCCTCCACTTT
TRBJ2-7	TRBV27	-	-	CASSLGHRDTYEQYF	TGTGCCAGCAGTTTGGGCCACAGGGATACCTACGAGCAGTACTTC
TRBJ1-2	TRBV2	-	-	CASSPPGDYGYTF	TGTGCCAGCAGTCCCCCGGGAGACTATGGCTACACCTTC
TRBJ1-2	TRBV2	-	-	CASNRDNNYGYTF	TGTGCCAGCAACCGGGACAACAACTATGGCTACACCTTC
TRBJ2-1	TRBV28	TRBD2	-	CASRAPQLSGKAGEQFF	TGTGCCAGCAGAGCCCCCCAACTTAGCGGGAAGGCGGGTGAGCAGTTCTTC
TRBJ2-1	TRBV6-2/TRBV6-3	TRBD2	-	CASSPKPGTRGYNEQFF	TGTGCCAGCAGCCCAAAGCCCGGGACTAGAGGCTACAATGAGCAGTTCTTC
TRBJ2-3	TRBV9	-	-	CASSVAEGLTDTQYF	TGTGCCAGCAGCGTAGCGGAGGGGCTCACAGATACGCAGTATTTT
TRBJ2-1	TRBV3-1	TRBD2	-	CASSFSGGAGNEQFF	TGTGCCAGCAGCTTTAGCGGGGGGGCGGGCAATGAGCAGTTCTTC
TRBJ2-1	TRBV9	-	-	CASSSGTHNEQFF	TGTGCCAGCAGTTCAGGGACTCACAATGAGCAGTTCTTC
TRBJ2-7	TRBV5-6	-	-	CASSSGARAFYEQYF	TGTGCCAGCAGCAGTGGGGCCAGGGCATTCTACGAGCAGTACTTC
TRBJ1-5	TRBV30	-	-	CAWNYYNQPQHF	TGTGCCTGGAACTATTACAATCAGCCCCAGCATTTT
TRBJ2-2	TRBV12-3/TRBV12-4	-	-	CASRPGGRFGELFF	TGTGCCAGCAGACCTGGGGGAAGGTTCGGGGAGCTGTTTTTT
TRBJ2-4	TRBV5-6	-	-	CASSLVDSKGKNIQYF	TGTGCCAGCAGCTTGGTGGACTCCAAAGGCAAAAACATTCAGTACTTC
TRBJ2-5	TRBV20-1	TRBD2	-	CRAVAGEETQYF	TGCCGGGCCGTAGCGGGAGAAGAGACCCAGTACTTC
TRBJ2-7	TRBV3-1	-	-	CASRREDDTSGEQYF	TGTGCCAGCCGCCGGGAAGATGACACCTCTGGGGAGCAGTACTTC
TRBJ1-5	TRBV2	-	-	CASAVREGNQPQHF	TGTGCCAGCGCCGTCAGGGAGGGCAATCAGCCCCAGCATTTT
TRBJ2-3	TRBV12-3/TRBV12-4	-	-	CASRSLTDTQYF	TGTGCCAGCAGATCCTTAACAGATACGCAGTATTTT